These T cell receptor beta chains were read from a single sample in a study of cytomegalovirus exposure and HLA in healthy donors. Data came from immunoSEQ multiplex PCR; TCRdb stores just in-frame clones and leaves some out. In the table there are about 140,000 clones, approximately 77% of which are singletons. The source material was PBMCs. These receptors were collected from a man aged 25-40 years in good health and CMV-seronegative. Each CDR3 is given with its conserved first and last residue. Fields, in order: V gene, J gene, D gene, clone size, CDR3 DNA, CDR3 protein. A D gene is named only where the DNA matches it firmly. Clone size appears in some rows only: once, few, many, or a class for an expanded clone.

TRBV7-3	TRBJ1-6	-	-	TGTGCCAGCAGCTCCGGACAGTCCTATAATTCACCCCTCCACTTT	CASSSGQSYNSPLHF
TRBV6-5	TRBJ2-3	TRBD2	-	TGTGCCAGCTCAACCCTAGCGGGAGTGACAGATACGCAGTATTTT	CASSTLAGVTDTQYF
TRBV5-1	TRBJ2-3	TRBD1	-	TGCGCCAGCAGCCTAGGGACAGGCACAGATACGCAGTATTTT	CASSLGTGTDTQYF
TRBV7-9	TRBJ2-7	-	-	TGTTCCAGCAGCTTAAGAGTTGGCGAGGACATTCCCTACGAGCAGTACTTC	CSSSLRVGEDIPYEQYF
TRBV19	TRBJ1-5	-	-	TGTGCCAGTAGTATAGAAGGGAGAAATCAGCCCCAGCATTTT	CASSIEGRNQPQHF
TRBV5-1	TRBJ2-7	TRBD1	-	TGCGCCAGCAGCTTGGGACAGGGGGCCTACGAGCAGTACTTC	CASSLGQGAYEQYF
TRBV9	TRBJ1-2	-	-	TGTGCCAGCAGCCCGGGGGTGGCCCCGGATGGCTACACCTTC	CASSPGVAPDGYTF
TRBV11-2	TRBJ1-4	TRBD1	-	TGTGCCAGCAGCATAAGGACAGGGTGGCTAGCTAATGAAAAACTGTTTTTT	CASSIRTGWLANEKLFF
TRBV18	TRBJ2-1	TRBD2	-	TGTGCCAGCTCACCACCGGGACTAGCGGGAGTCAATGAGCAGTTCTTC	CASSPPGLAGVNEQFF
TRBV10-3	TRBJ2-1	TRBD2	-	TGTGCCATCGGCCCGGCGGGAGGTTCAGGCAATGAGCAGTTCTTC	CAIGPAGGSGNEQFF
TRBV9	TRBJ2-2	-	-	TGTGCCAGCAGCGTACGGGGTTCGGACACCGGGGAGCTGTTTTTT	CASSVRGSDTGELFF
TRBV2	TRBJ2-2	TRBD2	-	TGTGCCAGCAGTGTGCTAGCGGGGCCGCGAGACACCGGGGAGCTGTTTTTT	CASSVLAGPRDTGELFF
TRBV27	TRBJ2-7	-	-	TGTGCCAGCAGTTCGGACAGCTACTACGAGCAGTACTTC	CASSSDSYYEQYF
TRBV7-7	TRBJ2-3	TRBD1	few	TGTGCTAGCAGCTTGGGGACAGGCACAGATACGCAGTATTTT	CASSLGTGTDTQYF
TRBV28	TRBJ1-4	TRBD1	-	TGTGCCAGCAGTCTCCAGGGGGCTGAAAAACTGTTTTTT	CASSLQGAEKLFF
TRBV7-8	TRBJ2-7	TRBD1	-	TGTGCCAGCAGCTTAGCGCCAGGGGGCAATTACGAGCAGTACTTC	CASSLAPGGNYEQYF